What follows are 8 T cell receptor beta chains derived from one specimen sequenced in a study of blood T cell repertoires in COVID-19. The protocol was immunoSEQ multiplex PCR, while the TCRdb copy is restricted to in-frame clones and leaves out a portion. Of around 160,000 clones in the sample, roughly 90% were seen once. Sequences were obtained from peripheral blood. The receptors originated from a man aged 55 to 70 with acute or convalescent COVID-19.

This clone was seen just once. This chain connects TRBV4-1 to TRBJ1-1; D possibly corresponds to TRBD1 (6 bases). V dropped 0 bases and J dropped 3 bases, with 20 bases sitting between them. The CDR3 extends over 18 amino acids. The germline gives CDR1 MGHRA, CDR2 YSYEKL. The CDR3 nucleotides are TGCGCCAGCAGCCAAGATAGGGGAATCACAGGGAAAGACACTGAAGCTTTCTTT. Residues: CASSQDRGITGKDTEAFF.

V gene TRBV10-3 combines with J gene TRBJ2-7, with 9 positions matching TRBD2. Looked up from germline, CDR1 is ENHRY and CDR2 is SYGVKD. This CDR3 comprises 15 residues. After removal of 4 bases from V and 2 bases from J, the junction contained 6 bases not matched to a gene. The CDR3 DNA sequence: TGTGCCATCAGTGCGGCGACTAGCGGAACCTACGAGCAGTACTTC. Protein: CAISAATSGTYEQYF.

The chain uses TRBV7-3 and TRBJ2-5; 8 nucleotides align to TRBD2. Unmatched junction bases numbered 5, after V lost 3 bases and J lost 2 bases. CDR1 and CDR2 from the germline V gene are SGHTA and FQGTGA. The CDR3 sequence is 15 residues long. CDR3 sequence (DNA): TGTGCCAGCAGCTTGGGAGCGGGGGTACAAGAGACCCAGTACTTC. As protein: CASSLGAGVQETQYF.

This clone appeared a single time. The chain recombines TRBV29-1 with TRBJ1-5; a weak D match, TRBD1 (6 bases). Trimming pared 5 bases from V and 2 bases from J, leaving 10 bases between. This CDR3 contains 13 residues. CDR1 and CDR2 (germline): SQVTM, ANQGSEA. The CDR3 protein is CSVRTAGNQPQHF. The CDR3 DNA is TGCAGCGTTAGGACAGCGGGCAATCAGCCCCAGCATTTT.

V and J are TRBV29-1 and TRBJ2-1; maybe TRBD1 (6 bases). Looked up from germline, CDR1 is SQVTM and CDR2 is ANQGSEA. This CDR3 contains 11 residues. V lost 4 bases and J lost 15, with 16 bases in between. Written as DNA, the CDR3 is TGCAGCGTTGCCGAGCAGGGGAGTCGGTTCTTC. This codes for CSVAEQGSRFF.

The CDR3 here is CASRPTSYNEQFF. CDR3 DNA sequence: TGTGCCAGCAGACCGACTAGCTACAATGAGCAGTTCTTC. V is TRBV2 and J is TRBJ2-1; the D gene is possibly TRBD2 (6 bases). The CDR3 totals 13 residues. V dropped 6 bases and J dropped 3 bases, with 9 bases sitting between them. CDR1 and CDR2 (germline): SNHLY, FYNNEI.

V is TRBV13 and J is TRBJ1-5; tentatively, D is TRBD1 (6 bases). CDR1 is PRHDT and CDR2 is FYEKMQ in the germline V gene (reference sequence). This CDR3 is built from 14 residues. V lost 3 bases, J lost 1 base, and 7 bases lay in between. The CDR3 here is CASSFGQSNQPQHF. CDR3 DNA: TGTGCCAGCAGCTTCGGACAGAGCAATCAGCCCCAGCATTTT. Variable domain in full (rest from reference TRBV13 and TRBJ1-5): AAGVIQSPRHLIKEKRETATLKCYPIPRHDTVYWYQQGPGQDPQFLISFYEKMQSDKGSIPDRFSAQQFSDYHSELNMSSLELGDSALYFCASSFGQSNQPQHFGDGTRLSIL.

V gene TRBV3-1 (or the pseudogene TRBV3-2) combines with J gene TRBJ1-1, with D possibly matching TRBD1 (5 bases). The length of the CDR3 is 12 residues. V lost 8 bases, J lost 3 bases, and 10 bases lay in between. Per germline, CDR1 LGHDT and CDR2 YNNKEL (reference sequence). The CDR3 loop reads CASGGVYTEAFF. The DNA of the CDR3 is TGTGCCAGCGGGGGGGTGTACACTGAAGCTTTCTTT.